This TCR beta chain was profiled in a study of shared clonotypes between healthy human individuals. Overall study context: Each donor had three CD4 naive, three CD4 memory, two CD8 naive and one CD8 memory plate.

Sorted-subset replicate PCRs used roughly 210 ng of genomic DNA. This amount corresponded to some 32,000 T cell genomes. Original analysis: ImmunoSEQ output lacked quality scores and full-length reads, limiting matched filtering. Some clones are missing from TCRdb's copy, which holds only in-frame ones; the method was immunoSEQ multiplex PCR. The D gene and trimming were derived from the DNA, and the V and J assignments and clone size from that table. The sample consists of some 2,500,000 clones, 93% of them appearing once. V lost 7 bases to trimming and J lost 2 bases, with 6 bases between them. Germline assignment: CDR1 WNHNN and CDR2 SYGVQD (reference sequence). The length of the CDR3 is 13 residues. Every donor, a Caucasian adult, lived in Nashville, Tennessee.

Sequencing was carried out using naive CD4+ T cells from PBMCs. The subset denotes: CD45RA+ positively selected. The source of this sequence is a young man in good health. Some clones in this sample may be carry-over from other donors' samples. J is TRBJ2-6 and V is TRBV10-1; D gene uncertain. CDR3 DNA: TGCGCCAGCATAATACCTGGGGCCAACGTCCTGACTTTC. Its protein is CASIIPGANVLTF.